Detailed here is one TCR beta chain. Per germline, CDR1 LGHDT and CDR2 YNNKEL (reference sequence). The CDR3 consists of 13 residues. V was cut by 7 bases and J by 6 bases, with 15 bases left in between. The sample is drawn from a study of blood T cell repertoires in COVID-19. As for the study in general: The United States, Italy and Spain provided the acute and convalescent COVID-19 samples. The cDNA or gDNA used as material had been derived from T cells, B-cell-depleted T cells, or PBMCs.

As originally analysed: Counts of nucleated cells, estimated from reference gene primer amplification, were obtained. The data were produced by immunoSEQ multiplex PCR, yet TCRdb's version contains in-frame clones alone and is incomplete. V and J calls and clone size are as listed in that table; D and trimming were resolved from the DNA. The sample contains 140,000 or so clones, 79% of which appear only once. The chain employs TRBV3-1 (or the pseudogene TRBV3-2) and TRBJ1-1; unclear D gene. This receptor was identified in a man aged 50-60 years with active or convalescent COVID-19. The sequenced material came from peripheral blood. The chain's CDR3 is CASKPAGRAEAFF. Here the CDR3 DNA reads TGTGCCAGCAAACCGGCGGGAAGGGCTGAAGCTTTCTTT.